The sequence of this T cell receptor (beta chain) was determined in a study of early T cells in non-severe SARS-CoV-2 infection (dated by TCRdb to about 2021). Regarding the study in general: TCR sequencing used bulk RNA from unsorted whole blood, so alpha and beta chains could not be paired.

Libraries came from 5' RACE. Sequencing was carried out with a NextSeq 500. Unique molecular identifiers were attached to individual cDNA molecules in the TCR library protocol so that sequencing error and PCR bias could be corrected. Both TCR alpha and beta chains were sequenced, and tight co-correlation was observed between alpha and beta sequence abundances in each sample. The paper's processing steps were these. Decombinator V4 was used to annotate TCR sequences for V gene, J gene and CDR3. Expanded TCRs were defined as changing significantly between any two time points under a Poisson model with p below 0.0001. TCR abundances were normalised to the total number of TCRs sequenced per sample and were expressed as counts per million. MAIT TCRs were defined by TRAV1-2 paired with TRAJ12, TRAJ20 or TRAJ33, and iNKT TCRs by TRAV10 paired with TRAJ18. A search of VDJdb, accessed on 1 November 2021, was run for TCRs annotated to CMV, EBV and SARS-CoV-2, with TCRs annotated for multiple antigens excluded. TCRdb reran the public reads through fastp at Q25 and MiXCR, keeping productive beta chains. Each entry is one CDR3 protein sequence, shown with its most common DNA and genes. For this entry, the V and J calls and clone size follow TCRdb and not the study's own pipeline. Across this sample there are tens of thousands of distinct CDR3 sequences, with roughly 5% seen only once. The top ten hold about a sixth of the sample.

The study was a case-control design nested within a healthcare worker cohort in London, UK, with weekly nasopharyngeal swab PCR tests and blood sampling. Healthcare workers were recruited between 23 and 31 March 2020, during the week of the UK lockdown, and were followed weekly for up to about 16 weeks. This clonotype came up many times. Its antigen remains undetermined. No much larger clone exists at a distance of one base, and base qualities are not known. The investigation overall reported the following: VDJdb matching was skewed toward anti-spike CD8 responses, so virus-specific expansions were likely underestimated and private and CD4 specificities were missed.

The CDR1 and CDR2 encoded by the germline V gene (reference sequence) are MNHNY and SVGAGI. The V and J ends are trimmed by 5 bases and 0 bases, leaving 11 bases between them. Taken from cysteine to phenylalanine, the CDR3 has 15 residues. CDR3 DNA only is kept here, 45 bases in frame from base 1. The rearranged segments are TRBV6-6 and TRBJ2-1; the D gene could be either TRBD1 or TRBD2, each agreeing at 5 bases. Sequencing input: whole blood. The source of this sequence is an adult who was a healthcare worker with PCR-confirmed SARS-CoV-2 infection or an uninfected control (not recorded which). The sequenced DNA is TGTGCCAGCAGTCGGGACGCCAGCTCCTACAATGAGCAGTTCTTC. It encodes CASSRDASSYNEQFF.